Listed below are T cell receptor beta chains from one sample, sequenced in a study of Ad26.COV2.S vaccination and SARS-CoV-2 variants. Assay: immunoSEQ multiplex PCR; the TCRdb copy retains only in-frame clones and omits some. The sample shows hundreds of thousands of clones, about 87% of them seen only once. The input for sequencing was peripheral blood, taken in a trial of Ad26.COV2.S vaccine versus placebo. The receptors stem from a person aged 18-65 years who received the Ad26.COV2.S COVID-19 vaccine or a placebo. The CDR3 runs from the conserved cysteine through the conserved F or W. Each record gives: V gene, J gene, D gene, clone size, CDR3 protein, CDR3 DNA. D genes are given only for firm matches. Part of the rows lack a size; the others show once, few, many or a class for expanded clones.

>TRBV5-6|TRBJ1-2|-|-
CASTGTTSNYGYTF
TGTGCCAGCACCGGGACAACTTCTAACTATGGCTACACCTTC
>TRBV4-1|TRBJ2-3|TRBD1|-
CASSRLQGASTDTQYF
TGCGCCAGCAGCCGCCTACAGGGGGCTAGCACAGATACGCAGTATTTT
>TRBV5-1|TRBJ2-2|-|-
CASRSGGTNTGELFF
TGCGCCAGCAGATCGGGCGGAACGAACACCGGGGAGCTGTTTTTT
>TRBV29-1|TRBJ2-3|-|-
CSVRRQWEDTQYF
TGCAGCGTGAGGAGACAGTGGGAAGATACGCAGTATTTT
>TRBV5-4|TRBJ1-1|TRBD1|-
CASSLQGGERAFF
TGTGCCAGCAGCTTGCAGGGGGGGGAGAGAGCTTTCTTT
>TRBV2|TRBJ2-2|-|-
CASNNGGHLGGELFF
TGTGCCAGCAACAACGGGGGGCACCTAGGCGGGGAGCTGTTTTTT
>TRBV4-3|TRBJ2-7|TRBD1|-
CASSPGTGAYEQYF
TGCGCCAGCAGCCCGGGGACAGGGGCCTACGAGCAGTACTTC
>TRBV2|TRBJ1-1|-|-
CASTRMNTEAFF
TGTGCCAGCACTAGGATGAACACTGAAGCTTTCTTT
>TRBV12-3/TRBV12-4|TRBJ2-5|-|-
CASSRLEGETQYF
TGTGCCAGCAGCAGACTAGAGGGAGAGACCCAGTACTTC
>TRBV2|TRBJ1-1|-|-
CASRTDRNTEAFF
TGTGCCAGCAGGACAGACAGGAATACTGAAGCTTTCTTT
>TRBV5-4|TRBJ1-4|TRBD1|-
CASSFGQGGGEKLFF
TGTGCCAGCAGCTTTGGACAGGGTGGAGGTGAAAAACTGTTTTTT
>TRBV11-2|TRBJ2-2|-|-
CASSIRTNTGELFF
TGTGCCAGCAGCATAAGGACCAACACCGGGGAGCTGTTTTTT
>TRBV19|TRBJ1-5|-|many
CASSNEGIPYQPQHF
TGTGCCAGTAGTAATGAGGGGATCCCCTATCAGCCCCAGCATTTT
>TRBV29-1|TRBJ2-7|TRBD2|-
CSVFSGRAAYEQYF
TGCAGCGTTTTTAGCGGGAGGGCCGCGTACGAGCAGTACTTC
>TRBV19|TRBJ2-6|-|-
CASRDFSGANVLTF
TGTGCCAGTAGAGACTTCTCTGGGGCCAACGTCCTGACTTTC
>TRBV6-1|TRBJ1-2|TRBD1|-
CASSEVPAGGGYTF
TGTGCCAGCAGTGAAGTTCCGGCAGGGGGTGGCTACACCTTC
>TRBV30|TRBJ2-5|-|-
CAWSVSGQETQYF
TGTGCCTGGAGTGTAAGCGGCCAAGAGACCCAGTACTTC
>TRBV15|TRBJ2-1|-|-
CATGGASYNEQFF
TGTGCCACCGGCGGGGCGAGCTACAATGAGCAGTTCTTC
>TRBV24-1|TRBJ1-2|TRBD1|-
CATSRGQGYGYTF
TGTGCCACCAGTCGGGGACAGGGCTATGGCTACACCTTC
>TRBV28|TRBJ2-5|TRBD1|-
CASFSGTGGKETQYF
TGTGCCAGTTTCTCCGGGACAGGGGGTAAGGAGACCCAGTACTTC
>TRBV6-6|TRBJ2-3|-|-
CASRSTGPDTQYF
TGTGCCAGCAGGTCGACTGGGCCAGATACGCAGTATTTT
>TRBV6-5|TRBJ2-1|-|-
CASSYRTNGLNEQFF
TGTGCCAGCAGTTACCGGACAAACGGGCTCAATGAGCAGTTCTTC
>TRBV7-2|TRBJ2-1|-|-
CASSFRSLASSYNEQFF
TGTGCCAGCAGCTTCCGTTCGCTAGCTTCGTCCTACAATGAGCAGTTCTTC